Listed below are T cell receptor beta chains from one sample, sequenced in a study of beta chain features in type 1 diabetes. The protocol was immunoSEQ multiplex PCR, while the TCRdb copy is restricted to in-frame clones and leaves out a portion. The sample contains around 600,000 clones, around an eighth of which appear only once. Specimen: naive CD4+ T cells from blood. These receptors were collected from a man under 40 with type 1 diabetes. Each CDR3 is given with its conserved first and last residue. The D gene is left open where the match is weak. Only part of the rows carry a size: once, few, many, or a class if the clone is expanded.

cdr3_aa,cdr3_nt,clone_size,v_call,j_call,d_call
CASSPGTVHNEQFF,TGTGCCAGCAGTCCCGGGACAGTACACAATGAGCAGTTCTTC,-,TRBV28,TRBJ2-1,TRBD1
CASSWTSGDSGELFF,TGTGCCAGCAGTTGGACTAGCGGGGATTCCGGGGAGCTGTTTTTT,few,TRBV6-5,TRBJ2-2,TRBD2
CASSAGIQEGYTF,TGTGCCAGCAGCGCCGGGATTCAGGAGGGCTACACCTTC,-,TRBV7-2,TRBJ1-2,-
CASSQDWRANYGYTF,TGCGCCAGCAGCCAAGATTGGAGAGCTAACTATGGCTACACCTTC,-,TRBV4-3,TRBJ1-2,-
CASSLGTGRTEAFF,TGTGCCAGCAGCTTAGGCACAGGGCGAACTGAAGCTTTCTTT,-,TRBV7-3,TRBJ1-1,-
CASSLGSRGGYGYTF,TGTGCCAGCAGCTTAGGCTCGCGGGGAGGGTATGGCTACACCTTC,-,TRBV11-2,TRBJ1-2,-
CASSLTYGSRNEQFF,TGTGCCAGCAGCCTAACCTATGGATCGCGAAATGAGCAGTTCTTC,few,TRBV6-5,TRBJ2-1,-
CASSDLGSGANVLTF,TGTGCCAGCAGTGACCTTGGCTCTGGGGCCAACGTCCTGACTTTC,few,TRBV25-1,TRBJ2-6,-
CASSLGLVRMDTQYF,TGCGCCAGCAGCTTGGGACTAGTAAGGATGGATACGCAGTATTTT,few,TRBV5-1,TRBJ2-3,-
CASSLGPGNTEAFF,TGCGCCAGCAGCTTAGGGCCCGGGAACACTGAAGCTTTCTTT,few,TRBV5-1,TRBJ1-1,-
CASSRNPRVFRGQPQHF,TGTGCCAGCAGCCGGAACCCTCGGGTCTTTCGCGGTCAGCCCCAGCATTTT,few,TRBV4-2,TRBJ1-5,-
CASSGGPETQYF,TGTGCCAGCAGTGGTGGCCCAGAGACCCAGTACTTC,-,TRBV14,TRBJ2-5,-
CASSLPGEGADTQYF,TGTGCCAGCAGTCTCCCAGGCGAAGGCGCAGATACGCAGTATTTT,few,TRBV28,TRBJ2-3,-
CAWDAGVGMPNEQFF,TGTGCCTGGGACGCCGGGGTTGGGATGCCCAATGAGCAGTTCTTC,few,TRBV30,TRBJ2-1,-
CAWSARQGFYGYTF,TGTGCCTGGAGTGCGAGACAGGGGTTCTATGGCTACACCTTC,-,TRBV30,TRBJ1-2,TRBD1
CASSYLPGGGEGLDYGYTF,TGTGCCAGCAGCTACTTACCCGGTGGGGGAGAGGGACTGGATTATGGCTACACCTTC,few,TRBV7-9,TRBJ1-2,-
CASSPRGGGGQPQHF,TGTGCCAGCAGTCCCAGGGGGGGCGGAGGTCAGCCCCAGCATTTT,-,TRBV6-5,TRBJ1-5,TRBD1
CASSLSRNYGYTF,TGTGCCAGCAGTTTAAGTCGGAACTATGGCTACACCTTC,few,TRBV27,TRBJ1-2,-
CASSFVGDQPQHF,TGTGCCAGCAGTTTCGTCGGTGATCAGCCCCAGCATTTT,-,TRBV27,TRBJ1-5,-
CASSLNRDIAHGYTF,TGTGCCAGCAGCCTTAACAGGGATATTGCACATGGCTACACCTTC,-,TRBV2,TRBJ1-2,-
CASSLDSSSQGYTF,TGTGCCAGCAGCTTGGACAGCAGCTCTCAGGGCTACACCTTC,few,TRBV7-9,TRBJ1-2,-
CASSLWWQGGAYEQYF,TGTGCCAGCAGCTTGTGGTGGCAGGGTGGGGCCTACGAGCAGTACTTC,once,TRBV5-4,TRBJ2-7,-
CAWSWGRNPTDTQYF,TGTGCCTGGAGTTGGGGCAGGAACCCCACAGATACGCAGTATTTT,few,TRBV30,TRBJ2-3,-
CASKPGQIDEQYF,TGTGCCAGCAAGCCGGGACAGATCGACGAGCAGTACTTC,-,TRBV2,TRBJ2-7,TRBD1
CASSVRRQANEKLFF,TGTGCCAGCAGTGTACGGAGACAGGCTAATGAAAAACTGTTTTTT,few,TRBV2,TRBJ1-4,-
CSVGGDPYEQYF,TGCAGCGTTGGGGGCGATCCCTACGAGCAGTACTTC,few,TRBV29-1,TRBJ2-7,-
CASSPPPGELFF,TGTGCCAGCAGTCCGCCCCCCGGGGAGCTGTTTTTT,few,TRBV7-2,TRBJ2-2,-
CASSPPSEQGAYGYTF,TGTGCCAGCTCACCACCGTCTGAGCAGGGGGCGTATGGCTACACCTTC,few,TRBV18,TRBJ1-2,TRBD1
CSARVLNTEAFF,TGCAGCGCCCGCGTACTGAACACTGAAGCTTTCTTT,-,TRBV29-1,TRBJ1-1,-
CASSIPLRGPKSTGELFF,TGTGCCAGCAGCATCCCCTTAAGGGGACCCAAAAGCACCGGGGAGCTGTTTTTT,few,TRBV7-3,TRBJ2-2,-
CASSPQGAEEKLFF,TGTGCCAGCTCACCACAGGGGGCGGAGGAAAAACTGTTTTTT,-,TRBV18,TRBJ1-4,TRBD1
CASSHNYGYTF,TGTGCCAGCAGCCATAACTATGGCTACACCTTC,-,TRBV6-1,TRBJ1-2,-
CASSTTGQETQYF,TGTGCCAGCTCAACGACAGGGCAAGAGACCCAGTACTTC,few,TRBV18,TRBJ2-5,TRBD1
CASSVGNSKETQYF,TGTGCCAGCAGCGTAGGAAATAGCAAAGAGACCCAGTACTTC,few,TRBV9,TRBJ2-5,-
CASSETWRETQYF,TGTGCCAGCAGTGAGACCTGGCGGGAGACCCAGTACTTC,-,TRBV6-1,TRBJ2-5,-
CASSIGGPEKLFF,TGTGCCAGTAGTATAGGCGGGCCCGAAAAACTGTTTTTT,-,TRBV19,TRBJ1-4,-
CASSYDRASNSPLHF,TGTGCCAGCAGTTACGACAGGGCTTCAAATTCACCCCTCCACTTT,few,TRBV6-6,TRBJ1-6,TRBD1
CASSGFYEQYF,TGTGCCAGCAGCGGATTCTACGAGCAGTACTTC,few,TRBV5-6,TRBJ2-7,-
CASSYGLSGGTDTQYF,TGCGCCAGCAGTTATGGACTAAGCGGGGGCACAGATACGCAGTATTTT,-,TRBV10-1,TRBJ2-3,TRBD2
CATSRDRETQYF,TGTGCCACCAGCAGAGATCGAGAGACCCAGTACTTC,-,TRBV15,TRBJ2-5,-
CARSHGQGYEQYF,TGTGCCAGAAGCCATGGACAGGGGTACGAGCAGTACTTC,once,TRBV7-5,TRBJ2-7,-
CASSLEVHEQYF,TGTGCCAGCAGCTTAGAGGTGCACGAGCAGTACTTC,few,TRBV7-9,TRBJ2-7,-
CASSPMGRLQETQYF,TGTGCCAGCTCACCTATGGGACGGCTGCAAGAGACCCAGTACTTC,-,TRBV18,TRBJ2-5,-
CSIEGPDSNTGELFF,TGCAGCATTGAAGGGCCCGACAGCAACACCGGGGAGCTGTTTTTT,few,TRBV29-1,TRBJ2-2,-
CASSLGSSGNTIYF,TGCGCCAGCAGCTTGGGCAGCTCTGGAAACACCATATATTTT,-,TRBV5-1,TRBJ1-3,-
CASSVVGTDETQYF,TGTGCCAGCAGCGTAGTGGGGACAGACGAGACCCAGTACTTC,-,TRBV9,TRBJ2-5,TRBD1
CASSLATGDGYTF,TGTGCCAGCAGCTTAGCGACAGGGGATGGCTACACCTTC,-,TRBV7-2,TRBJ1-2,TRBD1
CASSQEWSYAYNEQFF,TGCGCCAGCAGCCAAGAATGGTCCTATGCCTACAATGAGCAGTTCTTC,-,TRBV4-1,TRBJ2-1,-
CASSLWGGGDTGELFF,TGTGCCAGCAGTTTATGGGGTGGAGGTGACACCGGGGAGCTGTTTTTT,once,TRBV27,TRBJ2-2,-
CAISEVGQGTYNEQFF,TGTGCCATCAGTGAAGTAGGGCAGGGAACCTACAATGAGCAGTTCTTC,few,TRBV10-3,TRBJ2-1,-
CASSLQQANYGYTF,TGTGCCAGCAGCTTGCAACAGGCTAACTATGGCTACACCTTC,-,TRBV5-5,TRBJ1-2,-
CASSAVGTNTGELFF,TGTGCCAGCAGCGCAGTAGGAACTAACACCGGGGAGCTGTTTTTT,few,TRBV11-3,TRBJ2-2,-
CASSLSGGQQPQHF,TGTGCCAGCAGCTTATCCGGGGGACAGCAGCCCCAGCATTTT,-,TRBV7-9,TRBJ1-5,TRBD1
CASSEENANHHHSPLHF,TGTGCCAGCAGTGAAGAAAACGCAAATCATCACCATTCACCCCTCCACTTT,-,TRBV6-1,TRBJ1-6,-
CASSLGQNTGELFF,TGTGCCAGCAGCTTGGGACAGAACACCGGGGAGCTGTTTTTT,-,TRBV5-4,TRBJ2-2,-